This TCR beta chain appears in the sequencing data of a study of T cells in Graves' hyperthyroidism and ophthalmopathy. This clonotype was counted many times. The CDR3 contains 15 residues. The V gene end was trimmed by 3 bases and the J gene end by 7 bases; junction bases not matched to a gene: 8. Looked up from germline, CDR1 is GTSNPN and CDR2 is SVGIG (reference sequence). What was amplified from RNA transcripts were TCR beta CDR3 regions. HTBI primers were the set used in a first-round RT-PCR of the TCR CDR3. TCRdb passed the multiplex PCR reads through MiXCR, listing each CDR3 protein once. The repertoire includes around 350,000 distinct CDR3 sequences, less than 15% of them detected once, and 9.2% sits in the top ten.

The rearrangement uses TRBV30 and TRBJ1-6; 8 bases line up with TRBD1. The receptor comes from a woman aged 18-29 years with Graves' hyperthyroidism. Material: blood. The CDR3 protein is CAWSPLTGENSPLHF. The CDR3 nucleotides read TGTGCCTGGAGCCCCTTGACAGGGGAGAATTCACCCCTCCACTTT. The full variable domain, completed using reference TRBV30 and TRBJ1-6, is SQTIHQWPATLVQPVGSPLSLECTVEGTSNPNLYWYRQAAGRGLQLLFYSVGIGQISSEVPQNLSASRPQDRQFILSSKKLLLSDSGFYLCAWSPLTGENSPLHFGNGTRLTVT.